This is a list of T cell receptor beta chains from one sample in a study of T cell repertoires in cytomegalovirus infection. TCRdb used MiXCR to reprocess the reads, holding one entry per CDR3 protein. The repertoire includes 130,000 or so distinct CDR3 sequences, 5.5% to 8% of them detected once, and more than 15% sits in the top ten. The sequenced material came from PBMCs. The receptors shown here come from a human donor in good health (CMV status not recorded). Some clones in this sample may be carry-over from other donors' samples. The CDR3 runs from the conserved cysteine through the conserved F or W.

J: TRBJ2-2; V: TRBV7-3; CDR3: CASSLSGTRGTGELFF
J: TRBJ1-5; V: TRBV27; CDR3: CASSSGTGSNQPQHF
J: TRBJ2-5; V: TRBV3-1; CDR3: CASRQPGSDQETQYF
J: TRBJ1-2; V: TRBV7-2; CDR3: CASSLTGGGYTF
J: TRBJ2-7; V: TRBV20-1; CDR3: CSATSLSSYEQYF
J: TRBJ2-3; V: TRBV11-3; CDR3: CASSLMGGEGTDTQYF
J: TRBJ2-3; V: TRBV7-2; CDR3: CASSLVGSGGATDTQYF
J: TRBJ1-3; V: TRBV11-2; CDR3: CASSLDLQNTIYF
J: TRBJ1-3; V: TRBV11-2; CDR3: CASSSYRGSGNTIYF
J: TRBJ2-5; V: TRBV28; CDR3: CASSRGETQYF